These 22 T cell receptor beta chains originate from one sample sequenced in a study of T cells expressing NK-cell markers. TCRdb reprocessed the 5' RACE reads, with one entry per CDR3 protein and no DNA. The sample table sets out about 8,000 distinct CDR3 sequences. Sequenced input: blood T cells: a sorted CD56 or NKG2C T cell subset, CD4+ or CD8+ T cells, or bulk PBMC T cells (not recorded which). These receptors were taken from a man between 18 and 29 years old in good health.

This clonotype registers medium-sized by frequency. This chain links TRBV28 with TRBJ2-7; TCRdb designates TRBD1, a call that cannot be tested without DNA. The CDR3 consists of 14 residues. Germline CDR1 is MDHEN and CDR2 is SYDVKM. The chain's CDR3 is CASSPDLSSYEQYF.

The J gene is TRBJ1-2, the V gene TRBV30. The CDR3 is 14 residues long. Germline V lookup: CDR1 GTSNPN, CDR2 SVGIG (reference sequence). CDR3: CASGEGWDPYGYTF.

This clonotype shows up as medium-sized (0.01 to 0.1%) by frequency. This chain connects TRBV9 to TRBJ2-5; absent DNA, TCRdb's TRBD1 call cannot be checked. CDR1 and CDR2 (germline): SGDLS, YYNGEE. CDR3 length: 16 amino acids. CDR3 residues: CASSPGPAANQETQYF.

This chain uses TRBV3-1 with TRBJ1-2; the TRBD1 assignment by TCRdb is unverifiable without DNA. CDR3 length equals 16 residues. Looked up from germline, CDR1 is LGHDT and CDR2 is YNNKEL (reference sequence). This chain's CDR3 is CASSQDPPGGDYGYTF.

This clonotype is called medium-sized based on its frequency. The chain carries TRBV4-3 and TRBJ2-7. CDR1 is LGHNA, CDR2 YSLEER, per germline. This CDR3 comprises 15 residues. The CDR3 spells CASSQEEWGSYEQYF.

The chain uses TRBV2 and TRBJ2-1; lacking DNA, the TRBD1 call made by TCRdb goes unchecked. Per the germline V gene, CDR1 is SNHLY and CDR2 is FYNNEI. The CDR3 length is 14 residues. The CDR3 protein is CASEMGRGYNEQFF.

The gene calls are TRBV20-1 and TRBJ2-3; the D gene TCRdb calls, TRBD2, cannot be checked with no DNA. Germline V gene data show CDR1 as DFQATT and CDR2 as SNEGSKA (reference sequence). CDR3 size: 17 residues. The CDR3 loop is CSARDLAGGRATDTQYF.

The V and J genes are TRBV6-2 or TRBV6-3 and TRBJ2-7; TCRdb picks TRBD1, but there is no DNA to check that call. The germline CDR1 and CDR2 sequences are MNHEY and SVGEGT. The CDR3 is 12 amino acids. CDR3 in amino acids: CASTDRGYEQYF.

By frequency, this clonotype is medium-sized. The rearrangement uses TRBV10-3 and TRBJ2-5; without DNA, the TCRdb call of TRBD1 cannot be checked. Germline-derived CDR1 and CDR2 are ENHRY and SYGVKD. The CDR3 loop spans 17 amino acids. This CDR3 is CAISESQRQGMKETQYF.

This chain uses TRBV3-1 with TRBJ1-2. Germline-derived CDR1 and CDR2 are LGHDT and YNNKEL (reference sequence). The CDR3 has 14 amino acids. CDR3: CASSSNVVPSGYTF.

The chain uses TRBV20-1 and TRBJ2-3; TCRdb indicates TRBD1, and absent DNA this call remains unverified. Germline CDR1 reads DFQATT; CDR2 reads SNEGSKA (reference sequence). This CDR3 has 15 amino acids. The CDR3 sequence: CSALGRKGATDTQYF.

V usage is TRBV18 and J usage is TRBJ2-1; TCRdb outputs TRBD2, but without DNA this stays unchecked. CDR1 is KGHSH, CDR2 LQKENI, per germline. The CDR3 extends over 17 amino acids. CDR3 region: CASSPLGGGLAEDEQFF.

This chain uses TRBV7-9 with TRBJ2-2; TCRdb returns TRBD1, unconfirmable since there is no DNA. The germline CDR1 and CDR2 sequences are SEHNR and FQNEAQ (reference sequence). This CDR3 region has 15 residues. The CDR3 sequence is CASSFVTAQIGELFF.

The chain combines TRBV2 with TRBJ2-3; TCRdb's D call of TRBD2 is untestable without DNA. This CDR3 has 15 amino acids. Looked up from germline, CDR1 is SNHLY and CDR2 is FYNNEI. The chain's CDR3 is CASSALVGDTDTQYF.

In terms of frequency, this clonotype is medium-sized. This chain joins TRBV20-1 and TRBJ2-5; the D gene TCRdb calls, TRBD2, cannot be checked with no DNA. The germline CDR1 and CDR2 sequences are DFQATT and SNEGSKA (reference sequence). The length of the CDR3 is 14 residues. CDR3 loop: CSASVLVGGETQYF.

The rearrangement uses TRBV7-9 and TRBJ2-5; the D call of TRBD1 rests on TCRdb alone, since no DNA is present to check it. CDR1 and CDR2 from the germline V gene are SEHNR and FQNEAQ (reference sequence). This CDR3 is built from 15 residues. The CDR3 sequence: CASSPMEPLRETQYF.

The CDR3 spells CASSVSGRAFTDTQYF. The chain employs TRBV7-6 and TRBJ2-3; TCRdb indicates TRBD2, and absent DNA this call remains unverified. Per the germline V gene, CDR1 is SGHVS and CDR2 is FNYEAQ. CDR3 length: 16 amino acids. The full variable domain, in which reference TRBV7-6 and TRBJ2-3 provide the parts outside the CDR3, is GAGVSQSPRYKVTKRGQDVALRCDPISGHVSLYWYRQALGQGPEFLTYFNYEAQQDKSGLPNDRFSAERPEGSISTLTIQRTEQRDSAMYRCASSVSGRAFTDTQYFGPGTRLTVL.

The rearrangement joins TRBV18 to TRBJ2-5; TCRdb calls TRBD1, which cannot be checked without DNA. There are 13 residues in the CDR3. The germline gives CDR1 KGHSH, CDR2 LQKENI. The chain's CDR3 is CASTGTPQETQYF.

V is TRBV6-2 or TRBV6-3 and J is TRBJ2-5; absent DNA, TCRdb's TRBD2 call cannot be checked. CDR3 size: 17 residues. The germline gives CDR1 MNHEY, CDR2 SVGEGT. The CDR3 reads CASSYLTPGLFPKTQYF.

The chain combines TRBV5-1 with TRBJ2-2; TCRdb's assignment of TRBD2 cannot be checked, as there is no DNA. This CDR3 has 16 amino acids. CDR1 is SGHRS and CDR2 is YFSETQ in the germline V gene. CDR3 loop: CASSASGAGVLGELFF.

This chain links TRBV6-1 with TRBJ2-2; TCRdb lists TRBD2, though no DNA is available to test this call. Germline CDR1 MNHNS, CDR2 SASEGT. This CDR3 region has 15 residues. The CDR3 here is CASSPMSGSTGELFF.

Measured by frequency, this clonotype is medium-sized. The chain links TRBV2 to TRBJ1-2; the TCRdb D gene call, TRBD1, has no DNA to confirm it. The CDR3 extends over 14 amino acids. From germline, CDR1 is SNHLY and CDR2 FYNNEI. The CDR3 sequence: CASSQPPQGLGYTF. The full variable domain, with the rest looked up from reference TRBV2 and TRBJ1-2, is EPEVTQTPSHQVTQMGQEVILRCVPISNHLYFYWYRQILGQKVEFLVSFYNNEISEKSEIFDDQFSVERPDGSNFTLKIRSTKLEDSAMYFCASSQPPQGLGYTFGSGTRLTVV.